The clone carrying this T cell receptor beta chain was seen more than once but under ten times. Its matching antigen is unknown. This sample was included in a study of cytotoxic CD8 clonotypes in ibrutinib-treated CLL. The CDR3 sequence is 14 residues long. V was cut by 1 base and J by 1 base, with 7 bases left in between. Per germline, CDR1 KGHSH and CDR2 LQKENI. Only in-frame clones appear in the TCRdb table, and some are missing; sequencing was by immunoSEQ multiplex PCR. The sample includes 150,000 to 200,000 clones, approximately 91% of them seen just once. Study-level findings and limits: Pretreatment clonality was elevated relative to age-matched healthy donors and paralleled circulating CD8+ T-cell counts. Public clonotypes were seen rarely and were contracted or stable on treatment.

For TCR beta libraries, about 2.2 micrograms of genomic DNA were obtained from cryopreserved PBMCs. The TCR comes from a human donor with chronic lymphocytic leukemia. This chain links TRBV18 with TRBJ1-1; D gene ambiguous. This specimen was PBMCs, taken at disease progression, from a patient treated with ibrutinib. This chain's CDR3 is CASSPQYKNTEAFF. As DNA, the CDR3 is TGTGCCAGCTCACCACAGTACAAGAACACTGAAGCTTTCTTT.